This paragraph covers one T cell receptor beta chain sequence. No antigen is known for it. The sample holds no much larger clone one base away, and base qualities are not on file. The data originate from a study of graft-versus-host responses after intestinal transplantation (TCRdb year 2021). Turning to the overall study: The transplants that recipients received were multivisceral, liver-intestinal, or isolated intestinal. After intestinal transplantation, graft-versus-host and host-versus-graft alloreactive T cell clones were followed in the graft, circulation and bone marrow using bulk TCR-beta CDR3 sequencing. Rather than going through the commercial service, samples from a few later patients were sequenced in-house on an Illumina MiSeq and processed with MiXCR. Anti-thymocyte globulin induction was given to all recipients, followed by maintenance tacrolimus and steroids for about 3 years. Of the roughly 26 intestinal transplant recipients enrolled in the cohort, one of whom was a retransplant, a few patients without pretransplant specimens were excluded. Alloreactive clones were identified by sequencing pre-transplant mixed lymphocyte reaction products and comparing them with unstimulated pre-transplant donor and recipient T cells. A peak of at least 4% donor T cells among recipient peripheral blood mononuclear cells was the definition used for donor T cell macrochimerism. Broader findings and caveats from the paper: Early after transplant, peak levels of circulating GvH clones were associated with declines in HvG clones. High GvH to HvG T cell clonal ratios were observed in the allografts of patients with donor T cell macrochimerism. GvH clones turned up in recipient bone marrow, with some appearing earlier in ileal mucosa or blood, a pattern consistent with an intestinal mucosal origin. The conclusions were limited by the relatively low number and heterogeneity of the intestinal transplant patients.

Library method: the immunoSEQ multiplex PCR assay. Adaptive Biotechnologies carried out high-throughput TCR-beta CDR3 sequencing of genomic DNA for most patients. The authors' pipeline ran thus. TCR sequencing data were retrieved from Adaptive's ImmunoSEQ software for 18 patients, whereas a few other patients were processed with MiXCR and VDJtools. Because the origin of CDR3 nucleotide sequences shared between donor and recipient could not be assigned, those sequences were removed. To count as alloreactive, a clone needed at least 2-fold expansion over unstimulated cells and a minimum CFSE-low frequency of 0.002% (template counts) or 0.001% (read counts). Clones were considered mappable if detected in sequenced pre-transplant spleen, lymph node, or MLR CFSE-low populations of the donor or recipient. Cumulative frequency of alloreactive clones was calculated as a percentage of all sequences weighted by copy number. TCRdb provides this immuneACCESS table in a form limited to in-frame rearrangements. Some clones are lacking; in checked studies, under half of them reflect an unresolved V gene, and why the rest are absent is not known. The V and J calls and the clone size are those of that table, but D and trimming were determined from the DNA. For this sample the table gives more than 50,000 clones, of which around 90% were detected only once. The top ten hold 5% to 7% of the sample.

The germline V and J ends show losses of 6 bases and 2 bases respectively, and no gene match explains 15 bases of the junction. The germline V gene (reference sequence) gives CDR1 as MNHEY and CDR2 as SMNVEV. The CDR3 spans 19 residues, from the cysteine through the phenylalanine. The kept DNA is CDR3 alone, 57 bases in frame from the first base. Blood samples were collected up to 4 times in the first month after transplant and then at least monthly when available. The starting material was PBMCs, obtained roughly 660 days after intestinal transplant. This TCR derives from a human patient who received an intestinal transplant, so some T cells may come from the graft donor. The chain was built from TRBV27 and TRBJ2-3; TRBD1 aligns with 12 central bases. The DNA sequence is TGTGCCAGCAGACGAATTCCCCTTGGGACAGGGGGCGTCACAGATACGCAGTATTTT. It translates to CASRRIPLGTGGVTDTQYF.